A single sample gave rise to the 3 T cell receptor beta chains below, sequenced in a study of shared clonotypes between healthy human individuals. Clones were sequenced by immunoSEQ multiplex PCR, and TCRdb holds only the in-frame ones, with some missing. Of millions of clones listed, over 85% are singletons. Input material: naive CD4+ T cells sorted from blood. Regarding subset: CD45RA+ positively selected. Receptors were obtained from a young man in good health.

The rearrangement links TRBV10-2 to TRBJ2-3; 9 nucleotides align to TRBD2. Trimming removed 2 bases from V and 7 bases from J; junction bases left unmatched: 7. Germline V CDR1 and CDR2: WSHSY, SAAADI. This CDR3 comprises 15 residues. The CDR3 sequence: CASSEILAGRHTQYF. CDR3 DNA: TGCGCCAGCAGTGAGATTCTAGCGGGGAGGCATACGCAGTATTTT.

The chain recombines TRBV6-6 with TRBJ1-3; no clear D gene. From germline, CDR1 is MNHNY and CDR2 SVGAGI (reference sequence). The CDR3 contains 16 residues. Trimming took off 2 bases at V and 3 bases at J, with 14 bases between the two ends. Here the CDR3 DNA reads TGTGCCAGCAGTTACGTCGGCCAGAGAAGTGGAAACACCATATATTTT. Translation gives CASSYVGQRSGNTIYF.

The chain couples TRBV7-8 to TRBJ1-2, with 9 bases identical to TRBD1. The ends lost 5 bases at V and 5 bases at J; junction bases unmatched: 6. The CDR3 runs 14 residues. CDR1 is SGHVS and CDR2 is FQNEAQ in the germline V gene. CDR3 in amino acids: CASSLDRGGYGYTF. Written as DNA, the CDR3 is TGTGCCAGCAGCCTTGACAGGGGGGGTTATGGCTACACCTTC.